A single sample gave rise to the 3 T cell receptor beta chains below, sequenced in a study of blood T cell repertoires in COVID-19. Method: immunoSEQ multiplex PCR; TCRdb's copy keeps in-frame clones and lacks some. Of under 250,000 clones in the sample, 82% were seen once. What was sequenced was peripheral blood. The receptors shown here come from a woman aged 70-85 years with acute or convalescent COVID-19.

A remark on this clone: No DNA is shown, since the ends of the CDR3 on it are uncertain; the CDR3 is the one TCRdb lists. The chain's CDR3 is CASTSDRGLTDTQYF. The rearrangement links TRBV27 to TRBJ2-3; the D call of TRBD1 is as the table states it, not checked on the DNA. CDR1 and CDR2 (germline): MNHEY, SMNVEV (reference sequence). The CDR3 comprises 15 residues, both ends counted.

The rearrangement joins TRBV28 to TRBJ1-1; D may be TRBD1 (5 bases). CDR3 length: 14 residues. Germline V gene data show CDR1 as MDHEN and CDR2 as SYDVKM. V was pared by 6 bases and J by 4 bases, with 15 bases between. DNA for the CDR3: TGTGCCAGCAGATCAGGGTTGTGGGCCACTGAAGCTTTCTTT. Translated: CASRSGLWATEAFF.

V and J are TRBV5-1 and TRBJ2-7; unclear D gene. V lost 0 bases to trimming and J lost 5 bases, with 15 bases between them. Germline lookup yields CDR1 SGHRS and CDR2 YFSETQ. The CDR3 contains 15 residues. CDR3 protein: CASSLAVGPPNEQYF. The CDR3 region has the DNA TGCGCCAGCAGCTTGGCCGTGGGCCCCCCCAACGAGCAGTACTTC.